The T cell receptor beta chain described here comes from a study of cytomegalovirus exposure and HLA in healthy donors. Study context: Out of roughly 170 million T cells, an earlier analysis found roughly 100 million unique TCR beta sequences in total.

Regarding this clone: Its antigen is undetermined.

PCR involved 60 Vbeta and 13 Jbeta primers. Sequencing used immunoSEQ multiplex PCR; TCRdb keeps in-frame clones, though not all of them. The sample has over 110,000 clones, 70% to 85% seen once. The V segment lost 4 bases and the J segment 3 bases; nucleotides outside the gene matches: 6. Germline V gives CDR1 SGHRS, CDR2 YFSETQ. The CDR3 consists of 14 residues. Whole-study results and caveats: Per a later analysis, HLA-associated TCR beta chains showed more clonal expansion than other, equally common TCR beta chains. For most TCR beta V segments, an earlier analysis put the productive rate at about 87% or about 30% of the time.

The TCR was taken from a woman between 45 and 65 years old in good health and CMV-seropositive. This chain uses TRBV5-1 with TRBJ1-1, with 7 nucleotides matching TRBD1. Input material: PBMCs. The CDR3 loop is CASSTLGQDTEAFF. The CDR3 DNA reads as TGCGCCAGCAGCACCCTAGGACAGGACACTGAAGCTTTCTTT.